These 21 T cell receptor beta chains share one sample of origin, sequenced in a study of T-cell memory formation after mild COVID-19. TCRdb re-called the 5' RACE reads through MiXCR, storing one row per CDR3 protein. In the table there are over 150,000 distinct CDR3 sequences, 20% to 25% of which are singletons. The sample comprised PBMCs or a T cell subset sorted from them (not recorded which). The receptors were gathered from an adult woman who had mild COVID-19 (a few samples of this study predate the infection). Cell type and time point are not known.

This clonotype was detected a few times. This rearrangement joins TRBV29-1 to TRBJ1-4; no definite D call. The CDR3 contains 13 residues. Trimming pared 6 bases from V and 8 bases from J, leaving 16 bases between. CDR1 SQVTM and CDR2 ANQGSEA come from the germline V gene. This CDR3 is CSVYTFGEEKLFF. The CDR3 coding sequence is TGCAGCGTGTACACTTTCGGAGAGGAAAAACTGTTTTTT.

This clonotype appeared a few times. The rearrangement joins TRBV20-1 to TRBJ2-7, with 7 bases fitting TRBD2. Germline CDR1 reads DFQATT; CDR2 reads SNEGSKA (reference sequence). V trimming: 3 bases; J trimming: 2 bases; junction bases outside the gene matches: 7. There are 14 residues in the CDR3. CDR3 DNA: TGCAGTGCTAGTATGGCTAGCGGTCCCTACGAGCAGTACTTC. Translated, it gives CSASMASGPYEQYF.

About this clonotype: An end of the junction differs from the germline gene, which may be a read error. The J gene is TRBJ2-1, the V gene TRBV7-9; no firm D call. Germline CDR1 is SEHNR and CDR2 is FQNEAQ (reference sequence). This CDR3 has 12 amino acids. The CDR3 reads CSSSPPVNEQFF. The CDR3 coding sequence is TGTTCCAGCAGCCCTCCGGTCAATGAGCAGTTCTTC.

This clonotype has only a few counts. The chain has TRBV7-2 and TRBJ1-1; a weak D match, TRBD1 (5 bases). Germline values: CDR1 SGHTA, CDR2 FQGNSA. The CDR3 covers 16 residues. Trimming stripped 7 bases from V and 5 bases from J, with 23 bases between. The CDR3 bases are TGTGCCAGCACCCACCAACCACCTGGACATGGGACTGAAGCTTTCTTT. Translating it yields CASTHQPPGHGTEAFF.

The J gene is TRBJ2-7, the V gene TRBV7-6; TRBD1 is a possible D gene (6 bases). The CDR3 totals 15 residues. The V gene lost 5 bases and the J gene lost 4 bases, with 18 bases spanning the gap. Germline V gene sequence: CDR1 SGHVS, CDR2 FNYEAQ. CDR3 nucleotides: TGTGCCAGCAGCCCCCGGACAGTAGATATTTACGAGCAGTACTTC. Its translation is CASSPRTVDIYEQYF.

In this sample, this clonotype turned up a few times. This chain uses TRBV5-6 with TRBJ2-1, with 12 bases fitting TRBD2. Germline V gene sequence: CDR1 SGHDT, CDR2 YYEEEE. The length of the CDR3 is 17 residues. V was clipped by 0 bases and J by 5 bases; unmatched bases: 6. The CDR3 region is CASSLGLAGGPHNEQFF. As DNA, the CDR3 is TGTGCCAGCAGCTTGGGGCTAGCGGGAGGGCCTCACAATGAGCAGTTCTTC.

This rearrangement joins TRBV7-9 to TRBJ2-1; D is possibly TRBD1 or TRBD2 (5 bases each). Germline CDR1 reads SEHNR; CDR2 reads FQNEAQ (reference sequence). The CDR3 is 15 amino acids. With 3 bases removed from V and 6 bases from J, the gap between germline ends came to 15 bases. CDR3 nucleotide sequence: TGTGCCAGCAGCTTTTCCAGAGGGGATCGCAATGAGCAGTTCTTC. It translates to CASSFSRGDRNEQFF.

DNA of the CDR3: TGCAGCGTTGTAGGCGGCGCAGGGAATAACTATGGCTACACCTTC. Amino acid sequence: CSVVGGAGNNYGYTF. V and J are TRBV29-1 and TRBJ1-2, with D maybe TRBD1 (5 bases). Germline values: CDR1 SQVTM, CDR2 ANQGSEA. Between the trimmed V and J ends, which lost 4 bases and 1 base, there was a span of 16 bases. There are 15 residues in the CDR3.

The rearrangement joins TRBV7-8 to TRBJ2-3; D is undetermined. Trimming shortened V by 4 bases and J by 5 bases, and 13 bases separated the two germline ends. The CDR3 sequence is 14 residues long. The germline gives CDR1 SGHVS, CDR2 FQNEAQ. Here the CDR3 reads CASSSLWGEDTQYF. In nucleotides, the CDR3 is TGTGCCAGCAGCTCCCTCTGGGGTGAAGATACGCAGTATTTT. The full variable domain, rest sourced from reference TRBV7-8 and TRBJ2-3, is GAGVSQSPRYKVAKRGQDVALRCDPISGHVSLFWYQQALGQGPEFLTYFQNEAQLDKSGLPSDRFFAERPEGSVSTLKIQRTQQEDSAVYLCASSSLWGEDTQYFGPGTRLTVL.

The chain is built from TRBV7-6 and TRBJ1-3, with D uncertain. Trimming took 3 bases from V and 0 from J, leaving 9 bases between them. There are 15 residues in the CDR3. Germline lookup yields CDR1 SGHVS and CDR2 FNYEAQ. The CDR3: CASSFGPDSGNTIYF. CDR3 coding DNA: TGTGCCAGCAGCTTTGGGCCAGACTCTGGAAACACCATATATTTT. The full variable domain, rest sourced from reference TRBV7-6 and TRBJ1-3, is GAGVSQSPRYKVTKRGQDVALRCDPISGHVSLYWYRQALGQGPEFLTYFNYEAQQDKSGLPNDRFSAERPEGSISTLTIQRTEQRDSAMYRCASSFGPDSGNTIYFGEGSWLTVV.

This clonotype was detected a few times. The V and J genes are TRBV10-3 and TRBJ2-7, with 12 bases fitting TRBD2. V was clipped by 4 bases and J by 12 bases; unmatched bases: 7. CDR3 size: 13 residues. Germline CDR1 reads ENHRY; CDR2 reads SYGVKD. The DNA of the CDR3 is TGTGCCATCAGTGGGCCGACTAGCGGGAGTGGGTACTTC. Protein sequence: CAISGPTSGSGYF.

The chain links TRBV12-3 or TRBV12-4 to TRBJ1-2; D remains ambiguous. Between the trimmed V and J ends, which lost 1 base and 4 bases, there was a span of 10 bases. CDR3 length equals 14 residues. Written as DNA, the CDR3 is TGTGCCAGCAGTTTAGGGGATTTCGGCTATGGCTACACCTTC. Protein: CASSLGDFGYGYTF.

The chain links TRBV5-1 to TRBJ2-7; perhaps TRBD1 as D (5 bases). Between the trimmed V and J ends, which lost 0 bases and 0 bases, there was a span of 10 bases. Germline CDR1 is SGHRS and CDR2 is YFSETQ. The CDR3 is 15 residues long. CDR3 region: CASSLESTASYEQYF. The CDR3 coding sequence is TGCGCCAGCAGCTTGGAGTCGACAGCCTCCTACGAGCAGTACTTC.

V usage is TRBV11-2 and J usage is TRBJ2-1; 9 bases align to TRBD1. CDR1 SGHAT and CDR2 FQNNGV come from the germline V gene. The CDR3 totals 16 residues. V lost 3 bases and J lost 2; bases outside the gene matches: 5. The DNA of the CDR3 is TGTGCCAGCAGCTTTACAGGGACAGGGACCTACAATGAGCAGTTCTTC. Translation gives CASSFTGTGTYNEQFF.

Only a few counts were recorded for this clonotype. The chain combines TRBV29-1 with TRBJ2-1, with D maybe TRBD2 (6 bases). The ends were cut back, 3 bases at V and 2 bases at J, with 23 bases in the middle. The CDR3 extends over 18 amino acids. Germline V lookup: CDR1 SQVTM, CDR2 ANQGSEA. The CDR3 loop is CSVELGVSKGLAYNEQFF. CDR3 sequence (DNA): TGCAGCGTTGAGTTGGGTGTTAGTAAGGGACTCGCCTACAATGAGCAGTTCTTC.

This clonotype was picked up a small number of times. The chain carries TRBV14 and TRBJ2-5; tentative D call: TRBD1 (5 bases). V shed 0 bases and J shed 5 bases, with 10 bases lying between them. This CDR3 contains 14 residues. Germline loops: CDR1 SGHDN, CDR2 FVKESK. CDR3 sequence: CASSQDPRAETQYF. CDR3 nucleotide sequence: TGTGCCAGCAGCCAAGACCCCAGGGCGGAGACCCAGTACTTC.

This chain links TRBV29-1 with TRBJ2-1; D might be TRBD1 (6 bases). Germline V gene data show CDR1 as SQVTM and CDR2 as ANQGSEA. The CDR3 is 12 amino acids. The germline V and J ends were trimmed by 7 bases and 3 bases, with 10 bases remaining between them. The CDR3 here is CSALTGYNEQFF. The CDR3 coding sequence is TGCAGCGCCCTGACAGGCTACAATGAGCAGTTCTTC.

In DNA form, the CDR3 reads TGCAGTGCTATACCACGAATAGGAGGACGGCGGCCACTCTCTGGAAACACCATATATTTT. This codes for CSAIPRIGGRRPLSGNTIYF. J is TRBJ1-3 and V is TRBV20-1; no reliable D call. This CDR3 spans 20 amino acids. V shed 4 bases and J shed 0 bases, with 28 bases lying between them. Germline-derived CDR1 and CDR2 are DFQATT and SNEGSKA (reference sequence).

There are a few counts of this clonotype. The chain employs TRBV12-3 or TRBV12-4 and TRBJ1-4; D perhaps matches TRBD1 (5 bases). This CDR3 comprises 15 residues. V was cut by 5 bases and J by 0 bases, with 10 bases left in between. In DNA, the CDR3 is TGTGCCAGCAGTCCGTCCAGGGCAACTAATGAAAAACTGTTTTTT. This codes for CASSPSRATNEKLFF.

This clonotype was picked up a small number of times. CDR3 sequence: CASSRGLAGNTGELFF. The CDR3 DNA follows: TGTGCCAGCAGTCGAGGATTAGCGGGAAACACCGGGGAGCTGTTTTTT. V gene TRBV12-3 or TRBV12-4 combines with J gene TRBJ2-2, with TRBD2 matching 8 bases. V lost 5 bases and J lost 2; bases outside the gene matches: 7. This CDR3 has 16 amino acids.

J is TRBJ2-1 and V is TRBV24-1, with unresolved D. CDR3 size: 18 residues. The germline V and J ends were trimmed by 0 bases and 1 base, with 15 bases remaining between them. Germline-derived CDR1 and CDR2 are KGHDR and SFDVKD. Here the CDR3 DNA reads TGTGCCACCAGTGATTTGAAGTCACCAGCTTTATCCTACAATGAGCAGTTCTTC. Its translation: CATSDLKSPALSYNEQFF.